This TCR beta chain was sequenced during a study of blood T cell repertoires in COVID-19 (dated by TCRdb to the early 2020s). The study in broad terms: Samples from collaborators originated in the United States, Italy and Spain and spanned both the acute and convalescent phases of COVID-19. Samples came from the ongoing ImmuneRACE study (first 160 participants) plus 1,254 subjects from 6 global collaborators. Where HLA class I and class II types were available, the types were taken from metadata supplied by the sample provider, not from assay-based typing. Sample metadata almost always included a de-identified subject ID, COVID-19 status, age in years and sex. Deeply sampled blood TCRbeta repertoires from subjects exposed to, actively infected with, or recovered from COVID-19 were included in the dataset. The repertoires were made available in a free public database intended to serve as a resource for research on the immune response to SARS-CoV-2. The prospective study material was composed of cDNA or gDNA derived from T cells, B-cell-depleted T cells, or PBMCs. The research as a whole found: Clinical and demographic metadata were provided uncurated, with the amount varying by source and participant.

To note about this clone: Its specific antigen is unknown. Within one base of it there is no much larger clone, and no base qualities were kept.

CDR1 SNHLY and CDR2 FYNNEI are derived from the germline V gene. Unmatched junction bases come to 8, with V trimmed by 7 bases and J by 3 bases. From the cysteine through the phenylalanine, the CDR3 covers 14 amino acids. The DNA shown is the 42-base CDR3, in frame from base 1. Participants in the prospective study were enrolled through a virtual design, were aged roughly 18 to 90 years, and lived in roughly 24 United States geographic areas. In the prospective study, participants were assigned to cohorts based on the clinical history participants reported in a screening survey and a study questionnaire. ImmuneRACE Cohort 3 recovered participants were defined by two consecutive negative NP/OP PCR tests, healthcare professional clearance, or symptom resolution. In the prospective study, whole blood, serum and a nasopharyngeal or oropharyngeal swab were collected from each participant by mobile phlebotomists. Additional blood draws and questionnaires over an approximately 2-month period could optionally be provided by prospective study participants. Before DNA extraction, prospective study blood samples were shipped either frozen or at room temperature.

The immunoSEQ Assay, a bias-controlled multiplex PCR, was used to amplify TCRbeta CDR3 regions from genomic DNA. In the original analysis: Nucleated cell counts per sample were estimated from amplification of reference gene primers within the assay. To quantify the absolute abundance of each unique TCRbeta CDR3 rearrangement, sequence reads were collapsed and filtered. For each sample, productive Simpson clonality was calculated as the square root of Simpson's diversity index over productive rearrangements. Sourced from immuneACCESS, this table was stored by TCRdb with only in-frame sequences that have V and J called. A share of the clones is absent; for the studies checked, an unresolved V gene accounts for under half, and the remainder has no known explanation. Clonal size and the V and J genes are those of that table, whereas D and trimming came from the DNA. The sample contains about 380,000 clones, approximately 89% of them found a single time. The ten largest clonotypes hold 1% to 1.5% of the sample.

The chain is assembled from TRBV2 and TRBJ2-5, with 7 bases in between that match TRBD2. Sequenced sample: PBMCs or T cells enriched from blood (not recorded which). This TCR was sampled from a man under 40 who had recovered from COVID-19. The CDR3 has the sequence CASIARGWEETQYF. In nucleotides, the sequence is TGTGCCAGCATCGCGCGGGGGTGGGAAGAGACCCAGTACTTC.